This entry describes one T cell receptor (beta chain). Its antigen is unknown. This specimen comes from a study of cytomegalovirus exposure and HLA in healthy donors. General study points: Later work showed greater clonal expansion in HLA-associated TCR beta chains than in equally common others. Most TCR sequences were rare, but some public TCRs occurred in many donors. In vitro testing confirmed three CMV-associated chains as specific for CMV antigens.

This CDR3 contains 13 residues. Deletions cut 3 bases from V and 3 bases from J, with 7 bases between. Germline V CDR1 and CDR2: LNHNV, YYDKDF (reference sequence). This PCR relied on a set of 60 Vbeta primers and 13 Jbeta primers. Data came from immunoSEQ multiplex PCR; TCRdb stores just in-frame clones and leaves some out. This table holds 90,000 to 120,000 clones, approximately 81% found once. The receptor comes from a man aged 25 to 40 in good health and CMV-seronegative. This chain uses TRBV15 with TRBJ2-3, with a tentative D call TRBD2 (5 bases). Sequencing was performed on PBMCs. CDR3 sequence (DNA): TGTGCCACCAGCAGGACTAATACAGATACGCAGTATTTT. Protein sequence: CATSRTNTDTQYF.